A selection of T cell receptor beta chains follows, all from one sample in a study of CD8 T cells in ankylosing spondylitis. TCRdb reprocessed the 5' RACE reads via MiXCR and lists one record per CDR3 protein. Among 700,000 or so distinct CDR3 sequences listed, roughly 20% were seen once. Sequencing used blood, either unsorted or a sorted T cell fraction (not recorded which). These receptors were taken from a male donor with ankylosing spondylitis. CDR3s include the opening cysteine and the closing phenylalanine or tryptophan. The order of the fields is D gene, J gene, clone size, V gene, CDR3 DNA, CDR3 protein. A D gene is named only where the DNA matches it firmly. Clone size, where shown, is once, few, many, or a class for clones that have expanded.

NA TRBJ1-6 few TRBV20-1 TGCAGTGCTAGGGGTGGAAATAATTCACCCCTCCACTTT CSARGGNNSPLHF
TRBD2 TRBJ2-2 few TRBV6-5 TGTGCCAGCAGTCTCGACGGGAGGTGGTCCGGGGAGCTGTTTTTT CASSLDGRWSGELFF
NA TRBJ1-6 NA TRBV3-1 TGTGCCAGCAGCCAACCCCGACGGACGGGAAATTCACCCCTCCACTTT CASSQPRRTGNSPLHF
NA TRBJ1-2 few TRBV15 TGTGCCACCAGCAGCCCGGAGAGGCACTATGGCTACACCTTC CATSSPERHYGYTF
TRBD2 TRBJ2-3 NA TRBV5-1 TGCGCCAGCAGCTCACCGGCTAGCGGGGGCACAGATACGCAGTATTTT CASSSPASGGTDTQYF
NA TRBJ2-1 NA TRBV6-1 TGTGCCAGCAGTGAGCGAGATGAGCAGTTCTTC CASSERDEQFF
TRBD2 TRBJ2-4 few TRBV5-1 TGCGCCAGCAGCTTGGACGTTGCTAGCGGTAGTAAGCTAGCCAAAAACATTCAGTACTTC CASSLDVASGSKLAKNIQYF
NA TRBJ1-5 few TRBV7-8 TGTGCCAGCAGCTTACGAGATATAGGAGGAGATAGCAATCAGCCCCAGCATTTT CASSLRDIGGDSNQPQHF
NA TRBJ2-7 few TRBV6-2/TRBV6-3 TGTGCCAGCAGTCACCCGACAGGGAGGACCTCCTACGAGCAGTACTTC CASSHPTGRTSYEQYF
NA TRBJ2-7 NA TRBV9 TGTGCCAGCAGGACCAGGAGACCCTACGAGCAGTACTTC CASRTRRPYEQYF
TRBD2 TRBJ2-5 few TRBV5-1 TGCGCCAGCAGCTTGTTCGGGGGGGCCGGAGAGACCCAGTACTTC CASSLFGGAGETQYF
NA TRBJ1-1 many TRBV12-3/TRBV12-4 TGTGCCAGCAGTCCCTGGGGGAGAGAAGCTTTCTTT CASSPWGREAFF
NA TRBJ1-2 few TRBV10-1 TGCGCCAGCAGTGATGGACATAGGGGTGGCTACACCTTC CASSDGHRGGYTF
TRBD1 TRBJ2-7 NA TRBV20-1 TGCAGTGCCGGTATAGACGACAGGGTCAACGAGCAGTACTTC CSAGIDDRVNEQYF
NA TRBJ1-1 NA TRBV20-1 TGCAGTGCGAACGGGGGGATGAACACTGAAGCTTTCTTT CSANGGMNTEAFF
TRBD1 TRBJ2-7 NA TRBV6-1 TGTGCCAGCAGTCAAACCGGGACAGGGTGGTACGAGCAGTACTTC CASSQTGTGWYEQYF
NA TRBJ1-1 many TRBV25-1 TGTGCCAGCAGTGAATTCTCCGAAGCTTTCTTT CASSEFSEAFF
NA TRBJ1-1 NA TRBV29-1 TGCAGCGCCGTCCCGAGGGAGAGCACTGAAGCTTTCTTT CSAVPRESTEAFF
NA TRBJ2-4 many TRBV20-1 TGCGGAACCAGGGAGCCTCTAGCCAAAAACATTCAGTACTTC CGTREPLAKNIQYF
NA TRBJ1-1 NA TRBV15 TGTGCCACCAGCACGGGTAAAGCGACGGGAGATAAAGCTTTCTTT CATSTGKATGDKAFF
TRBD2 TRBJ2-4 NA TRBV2 TGTGCCAGTTCTAGCGGGGGGCCGGGCGCTTTCTTC CASSSGGPGAFF
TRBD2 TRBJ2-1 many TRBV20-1 TGCAGTGCCATACCTCTCCTAGCGGGAGCCAACAATGAGCAGTTCTTC CSAIPLLAGANNEQFF
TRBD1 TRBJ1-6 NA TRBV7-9 TGTGCCAGCAGCTCCCTGACAGGGGGAGATAATTCACCCCTCCACTTT CASSSLTGGDNSPLHF
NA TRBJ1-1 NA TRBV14 TGTGCCAGCAGCCAAGTCTACGGCGACAGCACTGAAGCTTTCTTT CASSQVYGDSTEAFF
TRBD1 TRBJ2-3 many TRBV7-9 TGTGCCAGCACCTACAGGGGGCTGTCAGATACGCAGTATTTT CASTYRGLSDTQYF
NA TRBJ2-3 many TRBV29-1 TGCAGCGTTGGCCCCCCAGCAGATACGCAGTATTTT CSVGPPADTQYF
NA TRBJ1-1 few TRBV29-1 TGCAGCGCCCAACCTCGCCTGGGCACTGAAGCTTTCTTT CSAQPRLGTEAFF
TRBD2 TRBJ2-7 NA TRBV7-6 TGTGCCAGCAGCTTAGGGACTAGCTCCGAGCAGTACTTC CASSLGTSSEQYF
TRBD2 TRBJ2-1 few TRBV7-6 TGTGCCAGCAGCTTAGAGGCGGGACTAGGAATCGATGAGCAGTTCTTC CASSLEAGLGIDEQFF
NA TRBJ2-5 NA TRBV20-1 TGCAGTGCTAGACCACCGGACAGAACCCCCCGGTCGGAGACCCAGTACTTC CSARPPDRTPRSETQYF
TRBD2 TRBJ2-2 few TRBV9 TGTGCCAGCAGCGGTAGCGGGAGGGCCGGCGGGGAGCTGTTTTTT CASSGSGRAGGELFF
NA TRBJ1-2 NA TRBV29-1 TGCAGCTCTCGAGGAGAAACTAACTATGGCTACACCTTC CSSRGETNYGYTF
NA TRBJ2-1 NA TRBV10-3 TGTGCCATCATGGAACAGGGGGGTAGCGGGAGTTACAATGAGCAGTTCTTC CAIMEQGGSGSYNEQFF
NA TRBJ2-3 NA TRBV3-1 TGTGCCAGCAGCCAATACGGGGAAGATACGCAGTATTTT CASSQYGEDTQYF
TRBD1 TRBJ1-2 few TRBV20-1 TGCAGTGCTAGAGGTAGACAGGGGAAAGCGGGCTACACCTTC CSARGRQGKAGYTF
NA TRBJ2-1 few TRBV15 TGTGCCACCAGCAGAGAGAGGCTTAAAACCCACAATGAGCAGTTCTTC CATSRERLKTHNEQFF
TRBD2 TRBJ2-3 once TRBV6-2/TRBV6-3 TGTGCCAGCAGTAAACTAGCGGGGGGAGGAGATACGCAGTATTTT CASSKLAGGGDTQYF
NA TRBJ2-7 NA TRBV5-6 TGTGCCAGCAGCTTAAATTGGGGTGGCTACTACGAGCAGTACTTC CASSLNWGGYYEQYF
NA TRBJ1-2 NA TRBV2 TGTGCCAGCAGGGCCAACGGGGAGTTTAACTATGGCTACACCTTC CASRANGEFNYGYTF
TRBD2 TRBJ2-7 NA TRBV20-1 TGCAGTGCTAGAGATCGGACTAGCGGGGCCTACGAGCAGTACTTC CSARDRTSGAYEQYF
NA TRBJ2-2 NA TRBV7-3 TGTGCCAGCAGCCGGGACTTTTCCACCGGGGAGCTGTTTTTT CASSRDFSTGELFF
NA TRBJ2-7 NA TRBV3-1 TGTGCCAGCAGCCAAGCCCGTGAGTGGTACTTC CASSQAREWYF